This T cell receptor (beta chain) comes out of a study of CD8+CD57+ T cells in acquired aplastic anemia. In the study overall: CD4+ and CD8+ cells, once sorted, gave DNA averaging around 3.2 ug. Whole-study findings and limits: There were over 25 CD8+ CDR3 sequences that occurred in both patients and controls. Controls and patients did not differ significantly in CD8+ Simpson's diversity.

As regards this clonotype: Its antigen is currently unknown.

Patients chosen for sequencing had shown CD8+CD57+ cell expansion by flow cytometry. The study sampled blood from patients who had received no therapy. For CDR3 and TCR beta VDJ profiling, genomic DNA was the template used. Each CDR3 protein gets one entry after TCRdb re-called the reads with MiXCR. This table holds roughly 170,000 distinct CDR3 sequences, 45% to 60% found once. Germline V lookup: CDR1 LGHDT, CDR2 YNNKEL (reference sequence). This CDR3 has 12 residues. Trimming cost V 4 bases and J 14 bases; bases outside gene matches: 6. This chain uses TRBV3-1 with TRBJ2-1; 9 bases are a match to TRBD2. This TCR was sampled from a human donor with aplastic anemia. The sequenced material came from sorted CD4+, CD8+, or CD8+CD57+ T cells (not recorded which) from PBMCs. Here the CDR3 reads CASSRSGGFEFF. The CDR3 nucleotides are TGTGCCAGCAGCCGAAGCGGGGGGTTTGAGTTCTTC.